What follows is one TCR beta chain and its context. Measured with immunoSEQ multiplex PCR; TCRdb has only the in-frame clones, and not every one. The sample has under 85,000 clones; around 97% are singletons. The data belong to a study of technical replicates of blood from several donors. Trimming took 2 bases from V and 5 from J; bases not matched to a gene: 7. Germline lookup yields CDR1 SGHRS and CDR2 YFSETQ. The CDR3 loop spans 14 amino acids. The clonotype comes from a human donor in good health. Sequencing was performed on T cells isolated from PBMCs. The chain couples TRBV5-1 to TRBJ2-7; TRBD1 aligns across 7 bases. CDR3 residues: CASSFKGAGDEQYF. The CDR3 DNA follows: TGCGCCAGCAGCTTCAAGGGGGCTGGGGACGAGCAGTACTTC.